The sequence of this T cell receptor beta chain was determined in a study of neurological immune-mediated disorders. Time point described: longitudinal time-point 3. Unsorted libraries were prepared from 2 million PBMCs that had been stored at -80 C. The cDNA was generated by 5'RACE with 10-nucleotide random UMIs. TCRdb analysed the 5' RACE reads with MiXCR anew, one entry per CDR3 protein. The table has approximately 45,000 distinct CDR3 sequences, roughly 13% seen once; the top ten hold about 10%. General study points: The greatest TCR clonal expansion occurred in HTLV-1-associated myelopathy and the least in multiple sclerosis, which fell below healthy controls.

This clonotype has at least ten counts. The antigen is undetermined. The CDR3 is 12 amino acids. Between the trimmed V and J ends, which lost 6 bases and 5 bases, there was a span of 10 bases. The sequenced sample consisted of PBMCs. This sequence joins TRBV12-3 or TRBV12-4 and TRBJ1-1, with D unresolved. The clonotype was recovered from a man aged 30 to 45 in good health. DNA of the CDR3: TGTGCCAGCAGCCTCTGGGATACTGAAGCTTTCTTT. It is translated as CASSLWDTEAFF.